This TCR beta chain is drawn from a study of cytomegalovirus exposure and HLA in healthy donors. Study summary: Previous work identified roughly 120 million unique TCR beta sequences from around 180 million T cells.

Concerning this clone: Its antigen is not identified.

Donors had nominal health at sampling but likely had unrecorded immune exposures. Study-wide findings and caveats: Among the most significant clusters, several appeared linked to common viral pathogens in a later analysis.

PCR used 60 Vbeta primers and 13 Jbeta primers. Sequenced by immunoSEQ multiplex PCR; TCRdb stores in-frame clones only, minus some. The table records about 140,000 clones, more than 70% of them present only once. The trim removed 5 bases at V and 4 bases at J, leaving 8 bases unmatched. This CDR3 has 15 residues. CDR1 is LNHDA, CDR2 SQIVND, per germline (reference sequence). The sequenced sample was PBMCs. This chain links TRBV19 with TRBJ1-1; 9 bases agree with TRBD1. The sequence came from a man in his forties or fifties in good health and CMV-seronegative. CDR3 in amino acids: CASSGTGRVITEAFF. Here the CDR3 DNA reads TGTGCCAGTAGTGGGACAGGGAGGGTGATCACTGAAGCTTTCTTT.